These T cell receptor beta chains were read from a single sample in a study of blood T cell repertoires in COVID-19. Assay: immunoSEQ multiplex PCR; the TCRdb copy retains only in-frame clones and omits some. The table has around 220,000 clones, 80% seen once. The source material was PBMCs or T cells enriched from blood (not recorded which). These receptors all come from a woman aged 40 to 50 with acute COVID-19. The CDR3 runs from the conserved cysteine through the conserved F or W.

v_call cdr3_aa
TRBV5-1 CASSLERTGANTGELFF
TRBV7-9 CASSSGNYSPLHF
TRBV19 CASSADRAYGYTF
TRBV5-1 CASSLQGDAALANTIYF
TRBV28 CASRTSGISYEQYF
TRBV7-9 CASRPPRDTEAFF
TRBV19 CASSNSRTGGEKLFF
TRBV30 CAWSTGQGGYGYTF
TRBV28 CASILLGDTKNYGYTF
TRBV27 CASSFGGGGGGYTF
TRBV6-2/TRBV6-3 CASSYASGSTYTGELFF
TRBV6-5 CASSYRAQGAREAFF
TRBV5-8 CASSLYRAGAEAFF
TRBV19 CASSIIRVLAQAYNEQFF
TRBV3-1/TRBV3-2 CASSQERRGGAHEQYF
TRBV6-2/TRBV6-3 CASSIFYGYTF
TRBV3-1/TRBV3-2 CASSQARPEETQYF
TRBV13 CASSSPDRVEGNTIYF
TRBV4-1 CASSQPTGSGYTF
TRBV28 CASISGGSVNQPQHF
TRBV18 CASSRSGTGTNSPLHF
TRBV18 CASSLGQGALEQYF
TRBV21-1 CASSTHNQPQHF
TRBV6-5 CAPVAARGLQETQYF
TRBV5-1 CASSLALAGATGELFF
TRBV28 CASSFSSGVRARWGGNEQFF
TRBV10-3 CAISEGTANEKLFF